The rows below give T cell receptor beta chains drawn from one sample of a study of technical replicates of blood from a few donors. Generated by immunoSEQ multiplex PCR, the TCRdb table keeps only in-frame clones and is missing some. This table holds tens of thousands of clones, 86% found once. The sequenced material came from PBMCs. The receptors stem from a human donor in good health. Some clones in this sample may be carry-over from other donors' samples. CDR3s include the opening cysteine and the closing phenylalanine or tryptophan. A D gene is named only where the DNA matches it firmly. Some rows mark clone size as missing; the rest say once, few, many or name a class of expanded clone.

j_call,v_call,d_call,clone_size,cdr3_aa,cdr3_nt
TRBJ2-2,TRBV5-6,NA,NA,CASSTPQAHPPGELFF,TGTGCCAGCAGCACCCCCCAGGCTCACCCTCCCGGGGAGCTGTTTTTT
TRBJ1-6,TRBV7-3,TRBD1,NA,CASSSGQYNSPLHF,TGTGCCAGCAGCTCGGGACAGTATAATTCACCCCTCCACTTT
TRBJ2-3,TRBV19,TRBD2,NA,CASSISGSYTDTQYF,TGTGCCAGTAGTATAAGCGGGAGTTATACAGATACGCAGTATTTT
TRBJ2-5,TRBV5-1,TRBD1,NA,CASSSPGTEETQYF,TGCGCCAGCAGCTCCCCCGGGACAGAAGAGACCCAGTACTTC
TRBJ2-7,TRBV30,NA,NA,CAWSVQVGYEQYF,TGTGCCTGGAGTGTACAGGTGGGCTACGAGCAGTACTTC
TRBJ2-1,TRBV5-8,NA,NA,CASSLARYEQFF,TGTGCCAGCAGCTTGGCCCGGTATGAGCAGTTCTTC
TRBJ2-7,TRBV21-1,NA,NA,CASSKAGRQGIDCSYEQYF,TGTGCCAGCAGCAAAGCGGGTCGGCAGGGGATCGATTGCTCCTACGAGCAGTACTTC
TRBJ1-4,TRBV5-8,NA,NA,CASSWGGAGEKLFF,TGTGCCAGCAGCTGGGGGGGGGCAGGTGAAAAACTGTTTTTT
TRBJ1-5,TRBV7-2,NA,NA,CASSLEGSNQPQHF,TGTGCCAGCAGCTTAGAGGGGAGCAATCAGCCCCAGCATTTT
TRBJ1-2,TRBV4-2,NA,NA,CASSQDRGGADYGYTF,TGTGCCAGCAGCCAAGATCGGGGGGGGGCTGACTATGGCTACACCTTC
TRBJ2-2,TRBV27,TRBD2,NA,CASRLWASGGNTGELFF,TGTGCCAGCCGCCTTTGGGCTAGCGGGGGGAACACCGGGGAGCTGTTTTTT
TRBJ2-7,TRBV7-9,TRBD1,NA,CASSSTDRGSYEQYF,TGTGCCAGCAGCTCCACTGACAGGGGTTCCTACGAGCAGTACTTC
TRBJ2-6,TRBV6-4,NA,NA,CASSAGTSSGANVLTF,TGTGCCAGCAGCGCCGGGACATCGTCTGGGGCCAACGTCCTGACTTTC
TRBJ1-1,TRBV4-3,NA,NA,CASSHGRVKSEAFF,TGCGCCAGCAGCCATGGCAGGGTGAAGTCTGAAGCTTTCTTT
TRBJ1-2,TRBV14,NA,NA,CASSQDTMVRGYGYTF,TGTGCCAGCAGCCAAGACACCATGGTTAGGGGCTATGGCTACACCTTC
TRBJ2-1,TRBV7-3,TRBD2,once,CASSLTPSGGHSYNEQFF,TGTGCCAGCAGCTTAACCCCCAGCGGGGGGCACTCCTACAATGAGCAGTTCTTC
TRBJ2-4,TRBV4-3,TRBD2,NA,CASSLGAGGAKNIQYF,TGCGCCAGCAGCCTCGGAGCGGGAGGGGCCAAAAACATTCAGTACTTC
TRBJ1-1,TRBV5-1,TRBD1,NA,CASSVTGVGNTEAFF,TGCGCCAGCAGCGTGACAGGGGTTGGGAACACTGAAGCTTTCTTT
TRBJ2-7,TRBV7-9,NA,NA,CASSFHASNNPHEQYF,TGTGCCAGCAGCTTCCATGCATCCAACAACCCTCACGAGCAGTACTTC
TRBJ2-5,TRBV5-1,TRBD2,few,CASSPSGRGETQYF,TGCGCCAGCAGCCCCAGCGGGAGAGGGGAGACCCAGTACTTC
TRBJ2-7,TRBV9,NA,NA,CASSVDGFSYEQYF,TGTGCCAGCAGCGTAGACGGGTTCTCCTACGAGCAGTACTTC
TRBJ2-3,TRBV27,NA,NA,CASSLWVAGQNSWGTDTQYF,TGTGCCAGCAGTTTATGGGTGGCGGGTCAGAATAGCTGGGGCACAGATACGCAGTATTTT
TRBJ2-7,TRBV7-9,NA,NA,CASRSTGAYEQYF,TGTGCCAGCAGATCGACCGGGGCCTACGAGCAGTACTTC
TRBJ2-3,TRBV10-3,TRBD2,NA,CATYSGGPTDTQYF,TGTGCCACCTATAGCGGGGGCCCGACGGATACGCAGTATTTT
TRBJ2-1,TRBV19,NA,NA,CASGGPYNEQFF,TGTGCCAGTGGAGGCCCCTACAATGAGCAGTTCTTC
TRBJ2-3,TRBV7-9,TRBD1,once,CASSQDARQGTQYF,TGTGCCAGCAGCCAGGATGCTAGACAGGGAACGCAGTATTTT
TRBJ2-7,TRBV6-6,TRBD1,NA,CASSFGTGNHEQYF,TGTGCCAGCAGTTTTGGGACAGGGAACCACGAGCAGTACTTC
TRBJ2-3,TRBV4-2,TRBD2,NA,CASSQEGPRTSGGRDTQYF,TGTGCCAGCAGCCAAGAGGGCCCACGGACTAGCGGGGGGAGGGATACGCAGTATTTT
TRBJ2-2,TRBV27,TRBD2,NA,CASSLSGSLGELFF,TGTGCCAGCAGTTTGAGCGGGAGTCTCGGGGAGCTGTTTTTT
TRBJ2-3,TRBV4-3,NA,NA,CASSQDMRQGGDTQYF,TGCGCCAGCAGCCAAGATATGCGGCAGGGTGGGGATACGCAGTATTTT
TRBJ2-1,TRBV7-8,NA,NA,CASSFSFGTYNEQFF,TGTGCCAGCAGCTTTTCCTTCGGGACCTACAATGAGCAGTTCTTC
TRBJ1-6,TRBV7-2,NA,NA,CASSLIFSRVYNSPLHF,TGTGCCAGCAGCTTAATTTTCTCCAGGGTCTATAATTCACCCCTCCACTTT
TRBJ2-6,TRBV7-3,TRBD2,NA,CASSLGSSGASGANVLTF,TGTGCCAGCAGCTTAGGCTCTAGCGGGGCCTCTGGGGCCAACGTCCTGACTTTC
TRBJ1-6,TRBV5-6,TRBD1,NA,CASSSGTGAWDSPLHF,TGTGCCAGCAGCTCCGGCACAGGGGCGTGGGATTCACCCCTCCACTTT
TRBJ2-7,TRBV19,NA,NA,CASSSQQPGEQYF,TGTGCCAGTAGTAGTCAACAACCAGGCGAGCAGTACTTC
TRBJ2-7,TRBV30,NA,NA,CAWSVGGFYEQYF,TGTGCCTGGAGTGTAGGGGGTTTCTACGAGCAGTACTTC
TRBJ2-4,TRBV19,TRBD2,once,CASRDWGGETKNIQYF,TGTGCCAGCAGAGATTGGGGGGGGGAGACCAAAAACATTCAGTACTTC
TRBJ1-5,TRBV11-1,NA,once,CASSYKVEYSNQPQHF,TGTGCCAGCAGCTACAAAGTGGAGTATAGCAATCAGCCCCAGCATTTT
TRBJ2-1,TRBV7-2,NA,NA,CASSLASGNEQFF,TGTGCCAGCAGCTTAGCCTCGGGAAATGAGCAGTTCTTC
TRBJ2-5,TRBV5-1,TRBD2,once,CASSLYGGGQETQYF,TGCGCCAGCAGCTTGTATGGGGGGGGGCAAGAGACCCAGTACTTC
TRBJ2-7,TRBV6-5,TRBD2,few,CASSYTSGSSYEQYF,TGTGCCAGCAGTTATACTAGCGGGAGCTCCTACGAGCAGTACTTC
TRBJ1-1,TRBV20-1,NA,NA,CSARDSTEAFF,TGCAGTGCTAGAGATAGTACTGAAGCTTTCTTT
TRBJ2-5,TRBV5-4,TRBD2,few,CASSYGLAQETQYF,TGTGCCAGCAGCTACGGACTAGCACAAGAGACCCAGTACTTC
TRBJ2-3,TRBV27,NA,NA,CASSNRGRADTQYF,TGTGCCAGCAGTAATCGGGGAAGGGCAGATACGCAGTATTTT
TRBJ2-1,TRBV15,NA,NA,CATSRRRESSYNEQFF,TGTGCCACCAGCAGACGACGGGAGAGCTCCTACAATGAGCAGTTCTTC
TRBJ2-7,TRBV6-5,NA,NA,CASSYDMNYEQYF,TGTGCCAGCAGTTACGACATGAACTACGAGCAGTACTTC
TRBJ1-6,TRBV18,TRBD1,few,CASSPGQGKDSPLHF,TGTGCCAGCTCACCGGGACAGGGGAAGGATTCACCCCTCCACTTT
TRBJ2-5,TRBV5-1,TRBD1,NA,CASSLYGTEKETQYF,TGCGCCAGCAGCCTCTATGGGACAGAAAAAGAGACCCAGTACTTC
TRBJ2-5,TRBV5-4,NA,NA,CASSSPMLGRGETQYF,TGTGCCAGCAGCTCTCCTATGTTGGGTCGGGGGGAGACCCAGTACTTC
TRBJ2-1,TRBV13,NA,NA,CASSATEGSYNEQFF,TGTGCCAGCAGCGCTACGGAGGGGAGCTACAATGAGCAGTTCTTC
TRBJ1-1,TRBV9,TRBD1,NA,CASSARDRILNTEAFF,TGTGCCAGCAGCGCCCGGGACAGAATATTGAACACTGAAGCTTTCTTT
TRBJ2-7,TRBV6-6,NA,NA,CASSYSNQGTYEQYF,TGTGCCAGCAGTTACTCGAATCAGGGTACCTACGAGCAGTACTTC
TRBJ1-2,TRBV7-8,TRBD1,NA,CASSSGQGGLGYTF,TGTGCCAGCAGCTCGGGACAGGGGGGCCTTGGCTACACCTTC
TRBJ2-2,TRBV6-1,NA,NA,CASSVSMSDTGELFF,TGTGCCAGCAGTGTATCTATGAGTGACACCGGGGAGCTGTTTTTT